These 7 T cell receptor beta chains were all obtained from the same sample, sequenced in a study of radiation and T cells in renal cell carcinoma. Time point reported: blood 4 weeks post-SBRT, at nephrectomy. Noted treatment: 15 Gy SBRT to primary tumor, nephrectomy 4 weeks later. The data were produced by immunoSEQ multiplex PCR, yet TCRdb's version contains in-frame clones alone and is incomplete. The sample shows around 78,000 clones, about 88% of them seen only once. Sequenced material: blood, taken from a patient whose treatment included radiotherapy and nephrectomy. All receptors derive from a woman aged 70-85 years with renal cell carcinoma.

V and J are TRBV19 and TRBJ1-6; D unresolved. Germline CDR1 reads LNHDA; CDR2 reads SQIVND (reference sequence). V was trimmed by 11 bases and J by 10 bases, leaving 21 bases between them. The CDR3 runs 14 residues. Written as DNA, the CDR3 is TGTGCCTCAAGGCCCGTGACTCCATTATCACCCCTCCACTTT. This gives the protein CASRPVTPLSPLHF.

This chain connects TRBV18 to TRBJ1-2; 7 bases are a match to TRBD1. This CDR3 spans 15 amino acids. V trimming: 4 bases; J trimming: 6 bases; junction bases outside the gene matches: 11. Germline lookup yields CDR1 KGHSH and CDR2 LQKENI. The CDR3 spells CASSLNPGTANGYTF. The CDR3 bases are TGTGCCAGCTCACTAAATCCCGGGACAGCCAATGGCTACACCTTC.

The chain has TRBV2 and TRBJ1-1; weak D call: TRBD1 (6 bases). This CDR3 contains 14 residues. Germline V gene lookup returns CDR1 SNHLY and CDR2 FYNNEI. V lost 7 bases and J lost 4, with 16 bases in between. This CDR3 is CASTTGRGSTEAFF. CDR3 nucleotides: TGTGCCAGCACTACAGGGCGGGGTAGCACTGAAGCTTTCTTT. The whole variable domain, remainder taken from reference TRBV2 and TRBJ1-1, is EPEVTQTPSHQVTQMGQEVILRCVPISNHLYFYWYRQILGQKVEFLVSFYNNEISEKSEIFDDQFSVERPDGSNFTLKIRSTKLEDSAMYFCASTTGRGSTEAFFGQGTRLTVV.

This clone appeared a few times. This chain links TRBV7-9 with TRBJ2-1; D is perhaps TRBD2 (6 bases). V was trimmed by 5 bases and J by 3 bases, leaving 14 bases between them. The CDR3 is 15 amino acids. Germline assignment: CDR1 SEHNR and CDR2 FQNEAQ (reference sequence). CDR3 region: CASSRTGLYYNEQFF. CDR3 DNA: TGTGCCAGCAGCCGCACGGGACTTTACTACAATGAGCAGTTCTTC.

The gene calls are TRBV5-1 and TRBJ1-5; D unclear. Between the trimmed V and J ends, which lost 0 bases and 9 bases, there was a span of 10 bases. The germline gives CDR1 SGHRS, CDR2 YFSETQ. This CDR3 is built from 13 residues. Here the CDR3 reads CASSLGYSGPQHF. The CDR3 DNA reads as TGCGCCAGCAGCTTGGGGTATAGCGGGCCCCAGCATTTT.

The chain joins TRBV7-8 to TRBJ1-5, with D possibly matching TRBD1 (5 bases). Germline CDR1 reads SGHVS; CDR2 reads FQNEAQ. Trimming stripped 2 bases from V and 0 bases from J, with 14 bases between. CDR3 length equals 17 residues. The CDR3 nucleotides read TGTGCCAGCAGCTTATTCACGGGGCTTGATAGCAATCAGCCCCAGCATTTT. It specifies CASSLFTGLDSNQPQHF.

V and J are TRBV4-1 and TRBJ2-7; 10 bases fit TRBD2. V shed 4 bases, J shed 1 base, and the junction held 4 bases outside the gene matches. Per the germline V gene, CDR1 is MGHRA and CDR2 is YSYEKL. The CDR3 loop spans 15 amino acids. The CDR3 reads CASSPGLAVSYEQYF. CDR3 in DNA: TGCGCCAGCAGCCCCGGACTAGCGGTTTCCTACGAGCAGTACTTC.